This T cell receptor (beta chain) was captured in a study of cytomegalovirus exposure and HLA in healthy donors. Notes on the study in general: Cytomegalovirus status was reportedly diagnosed by the classifier with high specificity and sensitivity.

Regarding this clone: As yet, its antigen is unknown.

Per germline, CDR1 KGHSH and CDR2 LQKENI. Trimming at V came to 3 bases and at J to 11 bases, leaving 12 bases not matched to a gene. The CDR3 is made up of 14 amino acids. PCR primers comprised 60 Vbeta and 13 Jbeta primers. Repertoires were generated with immunoSEQ multiplex PCR, while TCRdb's copy carries only in-frame clones and drops some. The sample includes approximately 200,000 clones, around 80% of them seen just once. The study sampled nominally healthy donors, though unrecorded immune exposures were likely. This chain links TRBV18 with TRBJ1-1; 7 bases map to TRBD1. The source is a girl between 2 and 10 years old in good health and CMV-seronegative. Sequenced sample: PBMCs. CDR3 sequence (DNA): TGTGCCAGCTCACCGAGCTTAGGGGGCGCGGGGGCTTTCTTT. It specifies CASSPSLGGAGAFF. The entire variable domain, with the rest obtained from reference TRBV18 and TRBJ1-1, is as follows: NAGVMQNPRHLVRRRGQEARLRCSPMKGHSHVYWYRQLPEEGLKFMVYLQKENIIDESGMPKERFSAEFPKEGPSILRIQQVVRGDSAAYFCASSPSLGGAGAFFGQGTRLTVV.